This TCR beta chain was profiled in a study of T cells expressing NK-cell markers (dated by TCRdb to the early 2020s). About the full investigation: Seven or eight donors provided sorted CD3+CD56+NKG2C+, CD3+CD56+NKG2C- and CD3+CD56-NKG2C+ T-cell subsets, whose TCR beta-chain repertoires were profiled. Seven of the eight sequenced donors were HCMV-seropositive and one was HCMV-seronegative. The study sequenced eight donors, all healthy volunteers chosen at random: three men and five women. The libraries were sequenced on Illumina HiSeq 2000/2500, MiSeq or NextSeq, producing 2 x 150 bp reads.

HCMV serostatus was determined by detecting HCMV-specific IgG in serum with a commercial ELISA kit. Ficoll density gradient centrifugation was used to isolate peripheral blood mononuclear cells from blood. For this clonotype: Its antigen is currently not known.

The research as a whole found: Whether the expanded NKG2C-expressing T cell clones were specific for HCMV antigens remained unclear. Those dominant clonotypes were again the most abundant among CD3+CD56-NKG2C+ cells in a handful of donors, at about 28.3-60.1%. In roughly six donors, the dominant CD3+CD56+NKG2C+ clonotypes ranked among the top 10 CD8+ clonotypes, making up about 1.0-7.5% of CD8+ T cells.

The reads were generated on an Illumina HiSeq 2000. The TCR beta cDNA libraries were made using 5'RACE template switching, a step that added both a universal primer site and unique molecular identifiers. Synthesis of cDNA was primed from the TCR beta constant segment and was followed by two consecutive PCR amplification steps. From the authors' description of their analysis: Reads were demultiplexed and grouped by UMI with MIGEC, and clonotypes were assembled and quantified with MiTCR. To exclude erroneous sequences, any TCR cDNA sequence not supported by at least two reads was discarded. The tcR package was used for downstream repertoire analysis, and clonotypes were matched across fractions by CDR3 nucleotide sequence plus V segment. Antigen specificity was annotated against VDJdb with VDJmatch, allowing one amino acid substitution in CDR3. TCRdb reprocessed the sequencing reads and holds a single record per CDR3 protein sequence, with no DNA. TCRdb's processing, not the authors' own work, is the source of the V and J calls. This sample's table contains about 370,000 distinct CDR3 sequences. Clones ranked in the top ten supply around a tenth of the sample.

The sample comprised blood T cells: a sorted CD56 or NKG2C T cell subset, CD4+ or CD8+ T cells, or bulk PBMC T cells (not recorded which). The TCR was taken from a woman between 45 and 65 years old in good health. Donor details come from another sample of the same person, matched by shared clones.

CDR3 sequence: CAWRARGRNQPQHF. This chain is built from TRBV30 and TRBJ1-5; absent DNA, TCRdb's TRBD1 call cannot be checked. Sequences GTSNPN (CDR1) and SVGIG (CDR2) are obtained from the germline V gene (reference sequence). Inclusive of the bounding cysteine and phenylalanine, the CDR3 is 14 residues long. Only the protein is on record. Where the CDR3 stops, the reference TRBV30 and TRBJ1-5 genes take over; the full variable domain is SQTIHQWPATLVQPVGSPLSLECTVEGTSNPNLYWYRQAAGRGLQLLFYSVGIGQISSEVPQNLSASRPQDRQFILSSKKLLLSDSGFYLCAWRARGRNQPQHFGDGTRLSIL.